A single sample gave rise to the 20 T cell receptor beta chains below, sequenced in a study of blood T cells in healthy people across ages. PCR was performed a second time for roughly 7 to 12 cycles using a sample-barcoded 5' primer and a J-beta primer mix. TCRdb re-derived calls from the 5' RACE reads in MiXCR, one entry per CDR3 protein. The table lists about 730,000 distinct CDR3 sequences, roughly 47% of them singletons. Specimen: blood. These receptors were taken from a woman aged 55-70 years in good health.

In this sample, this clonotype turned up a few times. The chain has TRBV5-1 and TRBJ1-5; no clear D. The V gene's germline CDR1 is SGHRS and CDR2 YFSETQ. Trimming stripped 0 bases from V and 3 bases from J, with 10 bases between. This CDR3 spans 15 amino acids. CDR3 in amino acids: CASSLADGPNQPQHF. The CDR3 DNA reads TGCGCCAGCAGCTTGGCCGACGGCCCCAATCAGCCCCAGCATTTT.

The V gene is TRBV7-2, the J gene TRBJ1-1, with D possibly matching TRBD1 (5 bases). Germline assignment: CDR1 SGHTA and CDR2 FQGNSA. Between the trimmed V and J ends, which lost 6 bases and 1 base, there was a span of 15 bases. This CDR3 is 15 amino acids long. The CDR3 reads CASRLTGTANTEAFF. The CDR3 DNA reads TGTGCCAGCAGGCTTACCGGGACTGCGAACACTGAAGCTTTCTTT.

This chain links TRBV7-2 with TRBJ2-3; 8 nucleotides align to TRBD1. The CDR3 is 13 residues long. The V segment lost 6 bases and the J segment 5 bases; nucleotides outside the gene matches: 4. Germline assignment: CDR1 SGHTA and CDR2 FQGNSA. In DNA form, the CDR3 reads TGTGCCAGCAGTGGACAGGGCAAAGATACGCAGTATTTT. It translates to CASSGQGKDTQYF.

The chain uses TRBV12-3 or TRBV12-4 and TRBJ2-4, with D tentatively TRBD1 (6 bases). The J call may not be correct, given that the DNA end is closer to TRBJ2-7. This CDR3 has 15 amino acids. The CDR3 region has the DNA TGTGCCAGCAGTTTAGAGGGGACAATCCCCTACGAGCAGTACTTC. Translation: CASSLEGTIPYEQYF.

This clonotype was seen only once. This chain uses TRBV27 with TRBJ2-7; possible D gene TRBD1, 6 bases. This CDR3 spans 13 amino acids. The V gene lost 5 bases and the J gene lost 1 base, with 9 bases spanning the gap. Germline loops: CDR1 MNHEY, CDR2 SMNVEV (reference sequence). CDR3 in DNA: TGTGCCAGCAGTATCCAGGGGTCCTACGAGCAGTACTTC. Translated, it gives CASSIQGSYEQYF.

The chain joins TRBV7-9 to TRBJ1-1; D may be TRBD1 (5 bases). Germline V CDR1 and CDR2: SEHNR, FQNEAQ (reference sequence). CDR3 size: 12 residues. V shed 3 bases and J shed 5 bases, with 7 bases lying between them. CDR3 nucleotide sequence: TGTGCCAGCAGCTTCTCAGGGACTGAAGCTTTCTTT. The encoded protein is CASSFSGTEAFF.

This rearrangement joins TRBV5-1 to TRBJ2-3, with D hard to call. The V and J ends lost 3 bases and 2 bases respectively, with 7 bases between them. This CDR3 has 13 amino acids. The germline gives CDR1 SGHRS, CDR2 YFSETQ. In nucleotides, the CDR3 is TGCGCCAGCAGCTCAAGACTCACAGATACGCAGTATTTT. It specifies CASSSRLTDTQYF.

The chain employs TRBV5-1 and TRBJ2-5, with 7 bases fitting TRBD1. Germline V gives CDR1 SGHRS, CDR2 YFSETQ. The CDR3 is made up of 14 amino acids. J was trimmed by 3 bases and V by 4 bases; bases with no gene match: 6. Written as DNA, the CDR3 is TGCGCCAGCAGCACGACTGGGACAGAAGAGACCCAGTACTTC. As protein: CASSTTGTEETQYF.

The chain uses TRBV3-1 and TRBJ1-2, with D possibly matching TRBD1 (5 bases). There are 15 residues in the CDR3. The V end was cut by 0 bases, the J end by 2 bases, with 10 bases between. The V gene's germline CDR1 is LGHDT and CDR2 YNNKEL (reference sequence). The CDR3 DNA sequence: TGTGCCAGCAGCCAAGATGGGTGGGGGAACTATGGCTACACCTTC. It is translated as CASSQDGWGNYGYTF.

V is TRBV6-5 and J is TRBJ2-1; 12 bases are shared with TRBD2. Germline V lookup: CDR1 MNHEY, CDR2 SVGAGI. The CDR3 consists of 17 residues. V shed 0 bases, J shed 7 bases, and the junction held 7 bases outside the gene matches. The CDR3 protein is CASSYSSGLAGNNEQFF. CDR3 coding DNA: TGTGCCAGCAGTTACTCGTCCGGACTAGCGGGAAATAATGAGCAGTTCTTC.

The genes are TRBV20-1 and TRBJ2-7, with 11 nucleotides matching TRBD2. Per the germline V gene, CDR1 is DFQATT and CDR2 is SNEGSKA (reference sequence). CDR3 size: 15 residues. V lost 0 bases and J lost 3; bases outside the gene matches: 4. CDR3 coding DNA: TGCAGTGCTAGAGAGGCGGGACTAGCGGTCTACGAGCAGTACTTC. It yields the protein CSAREAGLAVYEQYF.

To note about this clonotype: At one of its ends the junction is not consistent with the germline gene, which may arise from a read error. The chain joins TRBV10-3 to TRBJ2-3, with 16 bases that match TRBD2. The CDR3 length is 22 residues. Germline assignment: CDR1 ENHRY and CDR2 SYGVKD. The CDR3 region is CAVSEPLWEGTSGGASTDTQYF. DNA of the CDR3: TGTGCCGTCAGTGAGCCCCTTTGGGAGGGGACTAGCGGGGGGGCGAGCACAGATACGCAGTATTTT.

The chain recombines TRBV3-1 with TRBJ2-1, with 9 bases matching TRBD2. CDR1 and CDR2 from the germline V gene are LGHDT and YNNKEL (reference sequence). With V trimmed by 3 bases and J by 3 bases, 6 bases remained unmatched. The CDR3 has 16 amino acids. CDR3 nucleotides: TGTGCCAGCAGCCACTCCTTTAGCGGGGGCTACAATGAGCAGTTCTTC. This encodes CASSHSFSGGYNEQFF.

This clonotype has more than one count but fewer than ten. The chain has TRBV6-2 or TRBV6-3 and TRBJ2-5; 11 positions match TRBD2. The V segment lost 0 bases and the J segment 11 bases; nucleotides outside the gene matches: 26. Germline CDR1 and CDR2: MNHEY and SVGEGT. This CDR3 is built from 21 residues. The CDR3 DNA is TGTGCCAGCAGTTACTCTGGTCGGGCTAGCGGGGGGTCCTCATACTCGGATGAGCAGTACTTC. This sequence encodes CASSYSGRASGGSSYSDEQYF.

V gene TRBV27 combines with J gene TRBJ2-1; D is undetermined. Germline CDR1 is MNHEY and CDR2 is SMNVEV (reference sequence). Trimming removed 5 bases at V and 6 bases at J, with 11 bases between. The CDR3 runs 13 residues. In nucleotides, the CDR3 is TGTGCCAGCAGTACCCGCCTACGCAATGAGCAGTTCTTC. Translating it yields CASSTRLRNEQFF.

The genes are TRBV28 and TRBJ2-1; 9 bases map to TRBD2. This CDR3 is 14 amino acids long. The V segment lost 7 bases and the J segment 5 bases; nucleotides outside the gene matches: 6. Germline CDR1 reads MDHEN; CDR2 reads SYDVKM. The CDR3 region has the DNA TGTGCCAGCACGGGACTAGCATCGGACAATGAGCAGTTCTTC. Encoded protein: CASTGLASDNEQFF.

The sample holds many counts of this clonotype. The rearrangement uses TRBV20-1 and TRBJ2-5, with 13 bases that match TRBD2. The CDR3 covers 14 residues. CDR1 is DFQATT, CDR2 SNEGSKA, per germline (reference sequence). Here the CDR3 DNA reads TGCAGCCAGGGACTAGCGGGGATCCAAGAGACCCAGTACTTC. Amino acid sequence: CSQGLAGIQETQYF.

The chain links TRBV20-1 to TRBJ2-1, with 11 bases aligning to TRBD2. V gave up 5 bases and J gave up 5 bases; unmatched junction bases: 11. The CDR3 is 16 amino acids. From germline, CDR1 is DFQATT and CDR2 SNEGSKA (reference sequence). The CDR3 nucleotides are TGCAGTGCTCCTCAGGGTAGCGGGGGGGCCCACAATGAGCAGTTCTTC. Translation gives CSAPQGSGGAHNEQFF.

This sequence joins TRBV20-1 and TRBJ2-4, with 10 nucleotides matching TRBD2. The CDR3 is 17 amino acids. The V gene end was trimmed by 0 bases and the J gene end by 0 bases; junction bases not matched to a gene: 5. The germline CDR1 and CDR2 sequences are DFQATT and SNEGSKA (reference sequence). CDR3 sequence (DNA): TGCAGTGCTAGAGAAGACCCTAGCGGGAGAGCCAAAAACATTCAGTACTTC. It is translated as CSAREDPSGRAKNIQYF.

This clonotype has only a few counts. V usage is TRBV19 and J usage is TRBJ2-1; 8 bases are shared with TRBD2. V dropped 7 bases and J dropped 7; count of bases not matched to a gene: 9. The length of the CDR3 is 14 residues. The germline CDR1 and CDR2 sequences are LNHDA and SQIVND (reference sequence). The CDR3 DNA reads TGTGCCAGTAATGGGCTAGCGGGCGAGAATGAGCAGTTCTTC. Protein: CASNGLAGENEQFF.